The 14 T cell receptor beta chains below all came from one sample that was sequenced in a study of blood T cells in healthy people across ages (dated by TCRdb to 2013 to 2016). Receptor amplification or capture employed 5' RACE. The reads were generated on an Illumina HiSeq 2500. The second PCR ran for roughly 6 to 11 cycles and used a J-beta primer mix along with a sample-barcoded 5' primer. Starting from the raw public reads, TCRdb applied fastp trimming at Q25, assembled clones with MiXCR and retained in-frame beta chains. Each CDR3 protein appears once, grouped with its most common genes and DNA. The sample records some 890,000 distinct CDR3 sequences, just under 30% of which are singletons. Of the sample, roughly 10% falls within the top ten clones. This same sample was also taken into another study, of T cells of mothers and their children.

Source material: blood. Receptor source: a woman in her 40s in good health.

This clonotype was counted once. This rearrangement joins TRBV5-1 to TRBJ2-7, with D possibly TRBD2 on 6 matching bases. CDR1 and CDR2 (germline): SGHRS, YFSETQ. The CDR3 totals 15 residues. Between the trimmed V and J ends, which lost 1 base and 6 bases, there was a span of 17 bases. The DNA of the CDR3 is TGCGCCAGCAGCTTGCTAGGTCCGGGAGCCTGCGAGCAGTACTTC. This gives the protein CASSLLGPGACEQYF.

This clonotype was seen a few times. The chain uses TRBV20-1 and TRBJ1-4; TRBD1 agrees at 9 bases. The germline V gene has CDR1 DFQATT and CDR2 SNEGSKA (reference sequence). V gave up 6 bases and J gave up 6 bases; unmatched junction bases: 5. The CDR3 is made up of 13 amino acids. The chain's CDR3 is CSARRDRDEKLFF. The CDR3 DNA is TGCAGTGCCCGCCGGGACAGGGATGAAAAACTGTTTTTT.

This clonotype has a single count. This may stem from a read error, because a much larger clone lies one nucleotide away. Here the CDR3 DNA reads TGCAGTGCTCCCCGACGGGTAGGGGGGTGGCAGTATTTT. This encodes CSAPRRVGGWQYF. The V and J genes are TRBV20-1 and TRBJ2-3; either TRBD1 or TRBD2 may fit D (6 bases each). The CDR3 consists of 13 residues. Trimming removed 5 bases at V and 11 bases at J, with 20 bases between. Germline V gives CDR1 DFQATT, CDR2 SNEGSKA (reference sequence).

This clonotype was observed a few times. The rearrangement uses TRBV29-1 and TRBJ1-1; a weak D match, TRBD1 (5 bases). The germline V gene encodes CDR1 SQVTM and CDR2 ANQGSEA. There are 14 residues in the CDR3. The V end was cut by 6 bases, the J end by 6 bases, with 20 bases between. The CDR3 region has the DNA TGCAGCGTCCCCCCCGGACCGGGGGTGTCTGAAGCTTTCTTT. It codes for CSVPPGPGVSEAFF. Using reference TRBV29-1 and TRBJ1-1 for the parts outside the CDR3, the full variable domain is SAVISQKPSRDICQRGTSLTIQCQVDSQVTMMFWYRQQPGQSLTLIATANQGSEATYESGFVIDKFPISRPNLTFSTLTVSNMSPEDSSIYLCSVPPGPGVSEAFFGQGTRLTVV.

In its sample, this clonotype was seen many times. CDR3 sequence (DNA): TGTGCCAGCAGCCAAGGTGATGTGGAGCAGTACTTC. Translating it yields CASSQGDVEQYF. The gene calls are TRBV3-1 and TRBJ2-5; D gene uncertain. Germline V CDR1 and CDR2: LGHDT, YNNKEL (reference sequence). The CDR3 has 12 residues. V lost 1 base and J lost 11, with 11 bases in between.

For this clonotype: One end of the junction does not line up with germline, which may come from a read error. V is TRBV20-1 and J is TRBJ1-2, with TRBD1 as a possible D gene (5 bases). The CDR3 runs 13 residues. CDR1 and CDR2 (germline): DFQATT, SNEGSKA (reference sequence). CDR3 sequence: CSAVDMGDYCYTF. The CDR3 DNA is TGCAGTGCTGTGGACATGGGAGACTATTGCTACACCTTC.

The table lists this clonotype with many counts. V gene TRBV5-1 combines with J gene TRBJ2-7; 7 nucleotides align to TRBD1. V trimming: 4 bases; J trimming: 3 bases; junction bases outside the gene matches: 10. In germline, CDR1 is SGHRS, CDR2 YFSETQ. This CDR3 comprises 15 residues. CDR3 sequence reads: CASSAGGTGDYEQYF. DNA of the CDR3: TGCGCCAGCAGCGCCGGCGGTACAGGGGACTACGAGCAGTACTTC.

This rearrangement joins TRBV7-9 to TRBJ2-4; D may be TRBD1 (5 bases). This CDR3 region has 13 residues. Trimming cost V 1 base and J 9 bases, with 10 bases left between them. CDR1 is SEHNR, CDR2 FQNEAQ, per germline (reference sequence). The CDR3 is CASSLGRVAIQYF. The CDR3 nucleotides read TGTGCCAGCAGCTTAGGCAGGGTTGCCATTCAGTACTTC.

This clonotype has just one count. CDR3: CASRASGTGEVLANNEQFF. CDR3 DNA sequence: TGCGCCAGCCGGGCGTCCGGGACAGGGGAAGTTCTAGCGAACAATGAGCAGTTCTTC. The chain recombines TRBV4-1 with TRBJ2-1; TRBD1 agrees at 10 bases. The V gene's germline CDR1 is MGHRA and CDR2 YSYEKL. With V trimmed by 8 bases and J by 5 bases, 21 bases remained unmatched. The CDR3 is 19 residues long.

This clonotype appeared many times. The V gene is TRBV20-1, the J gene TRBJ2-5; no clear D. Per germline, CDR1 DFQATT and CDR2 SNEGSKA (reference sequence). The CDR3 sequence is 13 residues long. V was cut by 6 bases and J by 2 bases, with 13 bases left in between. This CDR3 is CSARLGLQETQYF. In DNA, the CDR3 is TGCAGTGCGAGACTCGGGTTGCAAGAGACCCAGTACTTC.

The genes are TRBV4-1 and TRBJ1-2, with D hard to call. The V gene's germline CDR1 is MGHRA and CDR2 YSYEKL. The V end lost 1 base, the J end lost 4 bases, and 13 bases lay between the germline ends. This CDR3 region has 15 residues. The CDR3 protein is CASSQGERAVYGYTF. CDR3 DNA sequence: TGCGCCAGCAGCCAAGGAGAAAGGGCCGTCTATGGCTACACCTTC.

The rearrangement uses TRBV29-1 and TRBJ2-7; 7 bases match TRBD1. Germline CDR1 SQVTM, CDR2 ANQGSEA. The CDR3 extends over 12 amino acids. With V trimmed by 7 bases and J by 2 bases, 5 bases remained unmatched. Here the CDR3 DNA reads TGCAGCGCCCAGACAGGGACCTACGAGCAGTACTTC. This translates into CSAQTGTYEQYF.

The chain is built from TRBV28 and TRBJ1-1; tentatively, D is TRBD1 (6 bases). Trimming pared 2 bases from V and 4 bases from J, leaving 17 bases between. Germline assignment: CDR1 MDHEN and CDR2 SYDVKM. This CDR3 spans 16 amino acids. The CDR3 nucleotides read TGTGCCAGCAGTTTAGGGGGCAGGCCTTCGGCCACTGAAGCTTTCTTT. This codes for CASSLGGRPSATEAFF.

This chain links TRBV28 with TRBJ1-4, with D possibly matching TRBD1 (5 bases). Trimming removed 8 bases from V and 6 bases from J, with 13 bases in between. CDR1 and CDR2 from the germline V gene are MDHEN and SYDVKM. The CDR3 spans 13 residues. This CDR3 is CASRRGGDEKLFF. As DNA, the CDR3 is TGTGCCAGCCGGAGGGGCGGTGATGAAAAACTGTTTTTT. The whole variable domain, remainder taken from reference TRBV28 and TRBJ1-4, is DVKVTQSSRYLVKRTGEKVFLECVQDMDHENMFWYRQDPGLGLRLIYFSYDVKMKEKGDIPEGYSVSREKKERFSLILESASTNQTSMYLCASRRGGDEKLFFGSGTQLSVL.